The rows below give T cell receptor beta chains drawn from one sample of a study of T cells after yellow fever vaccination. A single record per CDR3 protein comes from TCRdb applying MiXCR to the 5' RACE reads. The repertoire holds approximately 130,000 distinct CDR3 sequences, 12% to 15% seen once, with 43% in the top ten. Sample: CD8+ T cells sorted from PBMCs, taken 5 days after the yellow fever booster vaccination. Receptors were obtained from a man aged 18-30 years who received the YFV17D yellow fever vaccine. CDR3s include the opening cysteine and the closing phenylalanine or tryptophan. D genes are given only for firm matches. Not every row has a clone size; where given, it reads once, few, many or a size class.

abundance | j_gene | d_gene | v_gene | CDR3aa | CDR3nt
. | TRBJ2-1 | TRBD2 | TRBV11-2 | CASSVSGGHSYNEQFF | TGTGCCAGCAGCGTTAGCGGGGGGCACTCCTACAATGAGCAGTTCTTC
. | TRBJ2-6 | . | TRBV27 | CASSPLSSGANVLTF | TGTGCCAGCAGTCCGTTGAGCTCTGGGGCCAACGTCCTGACTTTC
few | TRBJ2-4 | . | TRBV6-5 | CASSISGSGGRNIQYF | TGTGCCAGCAGTATCTCAGGGTCGGGGGGCAGAAACATTCAGTACTTC
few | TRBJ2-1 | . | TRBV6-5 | CASSLPGFSYNEQFF | TGTGCCAGCAGTTTGCCGGGGTTCTCGTACAATGAGCAGTTCTTC
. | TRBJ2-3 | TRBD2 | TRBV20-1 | CSLRAGGRADTQYF | TGCAGTCTACGAGCGGGGGGGCGTGCAGATACGCAGTATTTT
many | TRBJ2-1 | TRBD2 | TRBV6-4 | CASSDSAGGGNNEQFF | TGTGCCAGCAGTGACTCCGCTGGCGGGGGAAACAATGAGCAGTTCTTC
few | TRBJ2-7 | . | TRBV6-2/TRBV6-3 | CASSWTVATYEQYF | TGTGCCAGCAGTTGGACAGTTGCTACCTACGAGCAGTACTTC
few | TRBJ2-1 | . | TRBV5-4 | CASSLAFRGNEQFF | TGTGCCAGCAGCTTGGCCTTTCGTGGCAATGAGCAGTTCTTC
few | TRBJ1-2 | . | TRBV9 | CASSVSPLLTGYTF | TGTGCCAGCAGCGTATCCCCCTTACTGACGGGCTACACCTTC
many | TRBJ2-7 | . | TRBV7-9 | CASSLRDTIYEQYF | TGTGCCAGCAGCTTAAGGGACACCATCTACGAGCAGTACTTC
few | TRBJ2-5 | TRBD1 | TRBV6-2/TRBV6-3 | CASSLDRGRGETQYF | TGTGCCAGCAGTTTGGACAGGGGAAGGGGAGAGACCCAGTACTTC
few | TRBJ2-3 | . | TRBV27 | CASSPRTERTDTQYF | TGTGCCAGCAGTCCAAGGACAGAGCGCACAGATACGCAGTATTTT
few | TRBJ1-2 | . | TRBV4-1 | CASSQLNGEGYTF | TGCGCCAGCAGCCAACTTAACGGGGAAGGCTACACCTTC
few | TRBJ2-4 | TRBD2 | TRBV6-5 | CASSYTDGGGGIQYF | TGTGCCAGCAGTTACACCGACGGGGGGGGCGGCATTCAGTACTTC
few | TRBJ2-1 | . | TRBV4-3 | CASSRGPLGNEQFF | TGCGCCAGCAGCCGGGGGCCCCTCGGGAATGAGCAGTTCTTC
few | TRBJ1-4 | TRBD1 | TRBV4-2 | CASSKGQGPATNEKLFF | TGTGCCAGCAGCAAAGGACAGGGGCCTGCAACTAATGAAAAACTGTTTTTT
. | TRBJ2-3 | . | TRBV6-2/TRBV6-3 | CASRAGRGTDTQYF | TGTGCCAGCAGGGCAGGACGGGGCACAGATACGCAGTATTTT